This T cell receptor beta chain is drawn from a study of early T cells in non-severe SARS-CoV-2 infection (dated by TCRdb to about 2021). Concerning the study at large: Because TCR sequencing relied on bulk RNA taken from unsorted whole blood, pairing of alpha and beta chains was not possible. Study-wide conclusions, independent of this receptor: Matching against VDJdb was skewed toward anti-spike CD8 responses, likely underestimated virus-specific expansions, and missed private and CD4 specificities.

Library preparation was by 5' RACE. Sequencing instrument: NextSeq 500. In the TCR library protocol, unique molecular identifiers were attached to individual cDNA molecules to correct for PCR bias and sequencing error. Sequencing covered both TCR alpha and beta chains, and within each sample the abundances of alpha and beta sequences were tightly co-correlated. On the authors' methods: Decombinator V4 was used to perform V gene, J gene and CDR3 annotation of TCR sequences. Expanded TCRs were defined as changing significantly between any two time points under a Poisson model with p below 0.0001. TCR abundances were normalised to the total number of TCRs sequenced in each sample and reported as counts per million. A search of VDJdb, accessed on 1 November 2021, was run for TCRs annotated to CMV, EBV and SARS-CoV-2, with TCRs annotated for multiple antigens excluded. TCRdb cleaned the public reads at Q25 with fastp, built clones with MiXCR and kept in-frame beta chains. Each record represents a unique CDR3 protein, reported with the most common genes and DNA among its rows. TCRdb's processing, not the authors', yielded these V and J calls. In all, the sample holds around 46,000 distinct CDR3 sequences, and roughly 5.9% of those were seen once. Just over 4.5% of the sample rests with the top ten.

The study was a case-control design nested within a healthcare worker cohort in London, UK, with weekly nasopharyngeal swab PCR tests and blood sampling. Between 23 and 31 March 2020, the week of the UK lockdown, healthcare workers were enrolled and then followed up weekly for as long as 16 weeks. This clonotype was counted a few times. Its antigen specificity is not known. Per-base qualities were not stored, and no clone one base away is much larger. The TCR sequence derives from an adult who was a healthcare worker with PCR-confirmed SARS-CoV-2 infection or an uninfected control (not recorded which). Sequencing was carried out using whole blood.

The CDR3: CASSPGTTSDNEQFF. The DNA is TGTGCCAGCAGCCCCGGGACTACCAGCGACAATGAGCAGTTCTTC. Recombination connected TRBV7-7 to TRBJ2-1, and 7 bases in between align with TRBD2. From the cysteine through the phenylalanine, the CDR3 covers 15 amino acids. Kept here is only the CDR3 DNA, which spans 45 bases and is read in frame from base 1. The junction shows trimming of 5 bases on V and 5 bases on J, and the gene matches do not reach 9 bases of it. For CDR1 and CDR2, the germline V gene (reference sequence) lists SSHAT and FNYEAQ.